At least ten counts were recorded for the clone carrying this T cell receptor beta chain. Its matching antigen is unknown. Described time point: sample taken at primary tumor resection. Germline V gives CDR1 SGHRS, CDR2 YFSETQ. V lost 3 bases and J 12 bases, leaving 13 bases between the germline ends. The CDR3 is 12 amino acids. TCRdb re-derived calls from the 5' RACE reads in MiXCR, one entry per CDR3 protein. The data hold fewer than 15,000 distinct CDR3 sequences, with less than 6.5% observed a single time. The data are from a study of spatial heterogeneity in lung cancer. Study in general: There were consistently more beta-chain sequences detected than alpha-chain sequences. Across tumor regions, counts of TCR transcripts showed a strong correlation with a T cell module score derived from matched bulk RNA-seq. Study-wide points: Mutation tallies in tumors tracked expanded intratumoral alpha and beta TCR counts.

The receptor was isolated from a female donor with early-stage non-small cell lung cancer. The V gene is TRBV5-1, the J gene TRBJ2-1; D unresolved. This specimen was lung tumor tissue, taken at surgery. DNA for the CDR3: TGCGCCAGCAGCTCGCCCAAAGACGGGCAGTTCTTC. It specifies CASSSPKDGQFF.